This TCR beta chain was recovered during a study of regulatory T cells in long-lasting Graves disease. With iRepertoire HTBI primers and Arm-PCR of CDR3 regions, TCR beta libraries were built. TCRdb reprocessed the multiplex PCR reads via MiXCR and lists one record per CDR3 protein. The repertoire holds 430,000 or so distinct CDR3 sequences, with roughly a fifth as singletons. Time point of the sample: persistent/refractory GD, antithyroid drugs over 5 years with positive TRAb. The TCR library was prepared using RNA isolated from PBMCs. CDR1 is SNHLY, CDR2 FYNNEI, per germline. With 6 bases removed from V and 0 bases from J, the gap between germline ends came to 12 bases. This CDR3 is 15 amino acids long. This clonotype was counted between two and nine times.

The receptor's source is a female donor with Graves disease. This chain connects TRBV2 to TRBJ1-3; D is uncertain. Specimen: peripheral blood mononuclear cells (PBMCs), collected when the disease was refractory, from a patient treated with antithyroid drugs. CDR3 in DNA: TGTGCCAGCAGCTTTATACAGCACTCTGGAAACACCATATATTTT. Amino acids: CASSFIQHSGNTIYF.